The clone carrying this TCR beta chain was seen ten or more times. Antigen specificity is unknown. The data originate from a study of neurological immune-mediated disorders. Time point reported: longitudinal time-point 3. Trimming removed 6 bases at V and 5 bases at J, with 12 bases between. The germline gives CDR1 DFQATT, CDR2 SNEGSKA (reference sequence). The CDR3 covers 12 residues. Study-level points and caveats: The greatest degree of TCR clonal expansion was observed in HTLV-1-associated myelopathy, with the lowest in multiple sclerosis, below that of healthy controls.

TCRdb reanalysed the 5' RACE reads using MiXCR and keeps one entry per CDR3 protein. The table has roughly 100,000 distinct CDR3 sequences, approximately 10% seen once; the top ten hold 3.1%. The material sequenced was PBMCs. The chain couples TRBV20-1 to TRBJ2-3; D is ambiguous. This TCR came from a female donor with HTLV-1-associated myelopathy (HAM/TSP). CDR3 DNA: TGCAGTGCGGCGCCCGCTTTAGATACGCAGTATTTT. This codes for CSAAPALDTQYF.